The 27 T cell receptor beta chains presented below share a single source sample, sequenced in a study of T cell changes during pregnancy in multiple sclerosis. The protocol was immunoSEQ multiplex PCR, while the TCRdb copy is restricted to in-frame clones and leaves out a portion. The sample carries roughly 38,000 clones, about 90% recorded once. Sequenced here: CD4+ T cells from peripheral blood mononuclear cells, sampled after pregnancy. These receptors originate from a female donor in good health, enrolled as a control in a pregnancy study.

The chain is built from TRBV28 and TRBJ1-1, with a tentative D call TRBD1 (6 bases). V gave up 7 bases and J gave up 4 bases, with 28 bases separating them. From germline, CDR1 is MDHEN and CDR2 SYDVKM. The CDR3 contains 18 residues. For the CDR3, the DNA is TGTGCCAGCATCCCAGGGGCCGGGGTCAGACATGGTGGCACTGAAGCTTTCTTT. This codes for CASIPGAGVRHGGTEAFF.

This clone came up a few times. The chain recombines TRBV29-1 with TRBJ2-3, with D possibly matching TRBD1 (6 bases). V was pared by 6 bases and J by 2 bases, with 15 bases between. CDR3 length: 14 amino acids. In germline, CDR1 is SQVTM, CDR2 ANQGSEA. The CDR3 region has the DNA TGCAGCGTAGGACGGACAGCAACCACAGATACGCAGTATTTT. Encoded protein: CSVGRTATTDTQYF.

In DNA, the CDR3 is TGTGCCAGCAGCTTAGTTTGGGACAGCCCCACAGATACGCAGTATTTT. Amino acids: CASSLVWDSPTDTQYF. The chain links TRBV7-8 to TRBJ2-3; 7 nucleotides match TRBD1. V lost 1 base, J lost 2 bases, and 6 bases stayed unmatched. CDR1 is SGHVS, CDR2 FQNEAQ, per germline. The CDR3 runs to 16 residues.

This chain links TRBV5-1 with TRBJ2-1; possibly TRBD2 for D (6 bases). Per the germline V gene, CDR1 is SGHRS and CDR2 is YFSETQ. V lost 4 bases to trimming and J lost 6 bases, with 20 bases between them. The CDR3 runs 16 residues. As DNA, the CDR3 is TGCGCCAGCAGCGAACGGGGGACCTCCCAAGTCAATGAGCAGTTCTTC. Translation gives CASSERGTSQVNEQFF.

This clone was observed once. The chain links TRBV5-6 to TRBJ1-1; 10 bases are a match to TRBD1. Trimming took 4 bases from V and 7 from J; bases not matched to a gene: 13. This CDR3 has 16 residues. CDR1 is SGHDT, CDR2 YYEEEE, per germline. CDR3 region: CASSGVPGQGLVEAFF. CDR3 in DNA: TGTGCCAGCAGCGGCGTCCCGGGACAGGGGTTGGTTGAAGCTTTCTTT.

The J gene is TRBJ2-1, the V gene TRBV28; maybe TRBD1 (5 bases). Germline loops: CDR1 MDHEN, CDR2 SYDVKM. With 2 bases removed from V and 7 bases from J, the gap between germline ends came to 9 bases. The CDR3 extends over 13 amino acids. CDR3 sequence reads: CASSLPGLNEQFF. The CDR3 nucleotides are TGTGCCAGCAGTTTACCAGGGTTGAATGAGCAGTTCTTC. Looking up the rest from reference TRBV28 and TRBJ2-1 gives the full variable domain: DVKVTQSSRYLVKRTGEKVFLECVQDMDHENMFWYRQDPGLGLRLIYFSYDVKMKEKGDIPEGYSVSREKKERFSLILESASTNQTSMYLCASSLPGLNEQFFGPGTRLTVL.

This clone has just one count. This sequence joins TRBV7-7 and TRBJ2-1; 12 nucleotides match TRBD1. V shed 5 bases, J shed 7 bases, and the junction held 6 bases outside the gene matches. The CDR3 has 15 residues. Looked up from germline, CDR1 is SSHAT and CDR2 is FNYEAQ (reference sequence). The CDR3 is CASSVGTGGNNEQFF. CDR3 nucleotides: TGTGCCAGCAGCGTAGGGACAGGGGGCAATAATGAGCAGTTCTTC.

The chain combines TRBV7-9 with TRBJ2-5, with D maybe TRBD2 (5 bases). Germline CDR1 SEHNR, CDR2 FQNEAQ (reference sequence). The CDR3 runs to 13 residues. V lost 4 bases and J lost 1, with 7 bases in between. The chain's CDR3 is CASSSGSQETQYF. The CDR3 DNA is TGTGCCAGCAGCTCGGGGTCCCAAGAGACCCAGTACTTC.

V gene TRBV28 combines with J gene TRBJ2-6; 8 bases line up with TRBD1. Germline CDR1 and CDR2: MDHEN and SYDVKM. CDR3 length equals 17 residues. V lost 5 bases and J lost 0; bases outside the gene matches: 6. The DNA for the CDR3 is TGTGCCAGCAGTACGGACAGGGCTTACTCTGGGGCCAACGTCCTGACTTTC. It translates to CASSTDRAYSGANVLTF.

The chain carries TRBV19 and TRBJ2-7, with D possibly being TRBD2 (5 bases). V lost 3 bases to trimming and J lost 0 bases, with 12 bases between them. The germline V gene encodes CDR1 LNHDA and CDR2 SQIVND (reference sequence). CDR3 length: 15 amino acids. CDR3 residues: CASSINGITSYEQYF. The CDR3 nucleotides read TGTGCCAGTAGTATTAACGGGATCACCTCCTACGAGCAGTACTTC.

The CDR3: CASSFITGGVGELFF. The CDR3, as DNA: TGTGCCAGCAGCTTCATCACAGGGGGGGTCGGGGAGCTGTTTTTT. The rearrangement uses TRBV7-9 and TRBJ2-2, with D possibly matching TRBD1 (8 bases). The germline CDR1 and CDR2 sequences are SEHNR and FQNEAQ (reference sequence). Trimming removed 3 bases at V and 7 bases at J, with 15 bases between. This CDR3 spans 15 amino acids.

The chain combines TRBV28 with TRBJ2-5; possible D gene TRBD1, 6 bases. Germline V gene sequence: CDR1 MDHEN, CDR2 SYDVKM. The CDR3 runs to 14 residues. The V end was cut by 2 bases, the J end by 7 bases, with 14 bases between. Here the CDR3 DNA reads TGTGCCAGCAGTTTACGGCAGGGGTCAGGGACCCAGTACTTC. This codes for CASSLRQGSGTQYF.

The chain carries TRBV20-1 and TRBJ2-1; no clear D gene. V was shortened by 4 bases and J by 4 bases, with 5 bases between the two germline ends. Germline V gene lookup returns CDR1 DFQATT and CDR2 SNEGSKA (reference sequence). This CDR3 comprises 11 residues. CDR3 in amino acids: CSATLYNEQFF. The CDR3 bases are TGCAGTGCTACCCTGTACAATGAGCAGTTCTTC.

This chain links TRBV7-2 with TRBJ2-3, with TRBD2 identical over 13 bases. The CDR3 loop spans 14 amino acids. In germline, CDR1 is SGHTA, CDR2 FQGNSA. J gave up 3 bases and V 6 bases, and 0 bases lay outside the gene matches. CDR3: CASRTSGGTDTQYF. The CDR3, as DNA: TGTGCCAGCAGGACTAGCGGGGGGACAGATACGCAGTATTTT.

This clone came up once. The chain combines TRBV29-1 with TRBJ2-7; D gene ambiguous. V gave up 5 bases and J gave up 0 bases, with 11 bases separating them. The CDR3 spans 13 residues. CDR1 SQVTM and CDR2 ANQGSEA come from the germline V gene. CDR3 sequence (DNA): TGCAGCGTTTCGTTGGCCGCCTCCTACGAGCAGTACTTC. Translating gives CSVSLAASYEQYF.

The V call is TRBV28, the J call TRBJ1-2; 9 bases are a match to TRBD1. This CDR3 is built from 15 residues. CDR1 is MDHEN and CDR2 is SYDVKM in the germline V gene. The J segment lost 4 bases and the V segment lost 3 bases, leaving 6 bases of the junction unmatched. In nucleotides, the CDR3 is TGTGCCAGCAGTTTCCCGGACAGGGGAGGCTATGGCTACACCTTC. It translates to CASSFPDRGGYGYTF.

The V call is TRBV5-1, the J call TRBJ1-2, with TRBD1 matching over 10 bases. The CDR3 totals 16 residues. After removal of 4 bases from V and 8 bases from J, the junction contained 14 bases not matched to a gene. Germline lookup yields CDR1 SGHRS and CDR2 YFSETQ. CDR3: CASSLKPGQGTGGYTF. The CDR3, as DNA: TGCGCCAGCAGCCTAAAACCGGGACAGGGGACAGGCGGCTACACCTTC.

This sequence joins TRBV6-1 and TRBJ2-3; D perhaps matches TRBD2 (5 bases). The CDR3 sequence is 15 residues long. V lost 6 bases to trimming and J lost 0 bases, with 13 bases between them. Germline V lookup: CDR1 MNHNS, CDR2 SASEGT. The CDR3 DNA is TGTGCCAGCAGCCGGGAAGGGAGAAGCACAGATACGCAGTATTTT. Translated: CASSREGRSTDTQYF.

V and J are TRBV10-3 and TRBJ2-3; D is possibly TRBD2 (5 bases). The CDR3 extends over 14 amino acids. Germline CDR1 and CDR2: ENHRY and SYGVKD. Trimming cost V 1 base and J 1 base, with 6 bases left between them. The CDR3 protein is CAISELGGTDTQYF. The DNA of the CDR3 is TGTGCCATCAGTGAGTTGGGAGGCACAGATACGCAGTATTTT.

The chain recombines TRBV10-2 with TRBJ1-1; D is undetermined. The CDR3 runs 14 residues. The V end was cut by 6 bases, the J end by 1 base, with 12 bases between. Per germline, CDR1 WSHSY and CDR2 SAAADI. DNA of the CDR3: TGCGCCAGCAGCCCGGGGAGAGCGAACACTGAAGCTTTCTTT. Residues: CASSPGRANTEAFF.

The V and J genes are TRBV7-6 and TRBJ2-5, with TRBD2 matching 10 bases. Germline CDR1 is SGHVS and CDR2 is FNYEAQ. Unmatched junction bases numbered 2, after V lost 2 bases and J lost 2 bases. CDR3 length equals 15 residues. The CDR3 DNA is TGTGCCAGCAGCTTACTAGCGGGGGAGCAAGAGACCCAGTACTTC. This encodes CASSLLAGEQETQYF.

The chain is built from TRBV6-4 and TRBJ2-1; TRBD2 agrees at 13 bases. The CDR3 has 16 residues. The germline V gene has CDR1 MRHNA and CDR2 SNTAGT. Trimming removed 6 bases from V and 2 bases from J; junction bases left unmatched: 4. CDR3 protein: CASSRLAGGPYNEQFF. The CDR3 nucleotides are TGTGCCAGCAGCCGACTAGCGGGAGGCCCCTACAATGAGCAGTTCTTC.

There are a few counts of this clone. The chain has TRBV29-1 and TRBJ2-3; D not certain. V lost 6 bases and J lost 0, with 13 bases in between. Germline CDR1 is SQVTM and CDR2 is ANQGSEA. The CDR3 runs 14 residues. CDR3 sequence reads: CSVGRSGSTDTQYF. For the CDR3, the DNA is TGCAGCGTGGGCCGGTCAGGCAGCACAGATACGCAGTATTTT.

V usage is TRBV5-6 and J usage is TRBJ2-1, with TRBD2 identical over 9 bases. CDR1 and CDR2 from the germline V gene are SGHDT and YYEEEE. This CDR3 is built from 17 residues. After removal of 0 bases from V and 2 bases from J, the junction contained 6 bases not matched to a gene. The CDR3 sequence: CASSLVGLAGPYNEQFF. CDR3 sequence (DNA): TGTGCCAGCAGCTTGGTAGGTCTAGCGGGACCCTACAATGAGCAGTTCTTC.

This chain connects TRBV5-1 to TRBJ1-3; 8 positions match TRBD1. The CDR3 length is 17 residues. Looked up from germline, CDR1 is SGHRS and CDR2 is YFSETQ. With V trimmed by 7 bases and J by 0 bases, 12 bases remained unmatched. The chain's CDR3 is CASQPGRGLFSGNTIYF. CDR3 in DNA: TGCGCCAGCCAACCCGGCAGGGGGCTATTCTCTGGAAACACCATATATTTT.

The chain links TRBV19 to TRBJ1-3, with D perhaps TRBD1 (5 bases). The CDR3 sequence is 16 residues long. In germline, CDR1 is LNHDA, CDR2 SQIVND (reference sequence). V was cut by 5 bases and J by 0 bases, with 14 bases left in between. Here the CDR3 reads CASSQDSLHSGNTIYF. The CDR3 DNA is TGTGCCAGTAGTCAAGACAGCCTTCACTCTGGAAACACCATATATTTT.

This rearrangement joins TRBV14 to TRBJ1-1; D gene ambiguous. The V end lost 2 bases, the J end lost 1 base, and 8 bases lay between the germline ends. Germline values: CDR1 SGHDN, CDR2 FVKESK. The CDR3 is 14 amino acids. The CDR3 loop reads CASSQSAGNTEAFF. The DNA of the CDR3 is TGTGCCAGCAGCCAAAGTGCGGGGAACACTGAAGCTTTCTTT.